These 10 T cell receptor beta chains share one sample of origin, sequenced in a study of patients and donors after allogeneic stem cell transplantation. TCRdb passed the RT-PCR reads through MiXCR, listing each CDR3 protein once. The sample holds 400,000 to 500,000 distinct CDR3 sequences, 16% seen once. The specimen sequenced was blood, either unsorted or a sorted T cell fraction (not recorded which). These receptors were taken from a human donor who was either an allogeneic HSCT recipient or a stem cell or donor lymphocyte infusion donor (not recorded which). It is not recorded whose cells these are; they may come from a transplant donor.

The chain couples TRBV6-5 to TRBJ2-1; perhaps TRBD2 as D (5 bases). V lost 0 bases to trimming and J lost 13 bases, with 13 bases between them. Germline CDR1 and CDR2: MNHEY and SVGAGI. This CDR3 is built from 13 residues. This CDR3 is CASSYSHGGPQFF. The DNA of the CDR3 is TGTGCCAGCAGTTACTCCCATGGAGGACCACAGTTCTTC.

This clonotype showed up just a few times. The chain is built from TRBV12-3 or TRBV12-4 and TRBJ2-4; D uncertain. This CDR3 spans 12 amino acids. V was shortened by 5 bases and J by 6 bases, with 8 bases between the two germline ends. The CDR3 reads CASSRTPNIQYF. DNA of the CDR3: TGTGCCAGCAGTCGGACGCCAAACATTCAGTACTTC.

The chain uses TRBV18 and TRBJ2-1, with D possibly matching TRBD1 (5 bases). Germline values: CDR1 KGHSH, CDR2 LQKENI. CDR3 size: 14 residues. Trimming took 3 bases from V and 6 from J, leaving 12 bases between them. CDR3 DNA sequence: TGTGCCAGCTCACCTCCAGGGTCCATCAATGAGCAGTTCTTC. It codes for CASSPPGSINEQFF.

V gene TRBV20-1 combines with J gene TRBJ1-1; D may be TRBD1 (6 bases). Germline values: CDR1 DFQATT, CDR2 SNEGSKA (reference sequence). The CDR3 is made up of 13 amino acids. The ends were cut back, 5 bases at V and 7 bases at J, with 17 bases in the middle. Here the CDR3 reads CSAGQTGRVEAFF. The CDR3 DNA is TGCAGTGCTGGCCAGACAGGACGGGTTGAAGCTTTCTTT.

The rearrangement joins TRBV11-1 to TRBJ2-7, with TRBD2 matching 9 bases. Germline-derived CDR1 and CDR2 are SGHAT and FQDESV (reference sequence). V shed 2 bases and J 4 bases; nucleotides not matched to a gene: 15. The CDR3 has 18 amino acids. As DNA, the CDR3 is TGTGCCAGCAGCTTACCATCAGAAGTAGGACTAGCGCCTTACGAGCAGTACTTC. This gives the protein CASSLPSEVGLAPYEQYF.

The chain is built from TRBV5-1 and TRBJ1-2; D gene ambiguous. V lost 4 bases and J lost 1, with 11 bases in between. The CDR3 runs 14 residues. In germline, CDR1 is SGHRS, CDR2 YFSETQ. The CDR3 loop is CASSPRADNYGYTF. CDR3 sequence (DNA): TGCGCCAGCAGCCCCAGAGCGGATAACTATGGCTACACCTTC.

This clonotype was observed at least ten times. The chain recombines TRBV4-3 with TRBJ1-2; D perhaps matches TRBD1 (5 bases). Germline V gene sequence: CDR1 LGHNA, CDR2 YSLEER. Trimming took off 1 base at V and 9 bases at J, with 9 bases between the two ends. CDR3 length equals 12 residues. In nucleotides, the CDR3 is TGCGCCAGCAGCCAAGGAAGGACACGCTACACCTTC. It codes for CASSQGRTRYTF.

There are a few counts of this clonotype. The CDR3 DNA follows: TGCAGTGCCCCTACAGGGATCACAGATACGCAGTATTTT. It specifies CSAPTGITDTQYF. This chain connects TRBV20-1 to TRBJ2-3, with D possibly being TRBD1 (6 bases). Germline V lookup: CDR1 DFQATT, CDR2 SNEGSKA (reference sequence). This CDR3 contains 13 residues. Trimming pared 6 bases from V and 2 bases from J, leaving 12 bases between.

The rearrangement uses TRBV2 and TRBJ1-1; perhaps TRBD1 as D (6 bases). Germline lookup yields CDR1 SNHLY and CDR2 FYNNEI. V gave up 8 bases and J gave up 3 bases, with 13 bases separating them. The CDR3 spans 13 residues. The CDR3 DNA follows: TGTGCCAGCGAAGGGGGTAAGGACACTGAAGCTTTCTTT. This gives the protein CASEGGKDTEAFF.

In its sample, this clonotype was seen a few times. V gene TRBV20-1 combines with J gene TRBJ2-3; D tentatively reads TRBD1 or TRBD2 (5 bases each). The ends were cut back, 7 bases at V and 4 bases at J, with 12 bases in the middle. The V gene's germline CDR1 is DFQATT and CDR2 SNEGSKA (reference sequence). The CDR3 contains 12 residues. The CDR3 sequence: CSVRGAADTQYF. CDR3 DNA: TGCAGTGTCCGAGGGGCGGCAGATACGCAGTATTTT.